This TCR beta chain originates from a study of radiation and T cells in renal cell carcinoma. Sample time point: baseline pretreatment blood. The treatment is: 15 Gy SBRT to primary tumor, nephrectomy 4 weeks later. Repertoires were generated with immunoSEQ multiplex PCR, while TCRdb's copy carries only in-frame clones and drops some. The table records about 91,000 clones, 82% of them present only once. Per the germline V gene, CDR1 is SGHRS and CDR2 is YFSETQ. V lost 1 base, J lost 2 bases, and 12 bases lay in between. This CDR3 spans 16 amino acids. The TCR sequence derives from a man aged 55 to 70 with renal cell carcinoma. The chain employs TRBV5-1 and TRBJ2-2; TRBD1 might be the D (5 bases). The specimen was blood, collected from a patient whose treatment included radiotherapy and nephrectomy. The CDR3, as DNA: TGCGCCAGCAGCTTGTTGTGGCAGGGCAACACCGGGGAGCTGTTTTTT. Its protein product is CASSLLWQGNTGELFF.